This T cell receptor (beta chain) was obtained from a study of blood T cells in healthy people across ages. The V gene's germline CDR1 is SEHNR and CDR2 FQNEAQ (reference sequence). The V end lost 1 base, the J end lost 2 bases, and 11 bases lay between the germline ends. This CDR3 has 15 residues. It was with a sample-barcoded 5' primer and a J-beta primer mix that a second PCR of about 6 to 12 cycles was run. One entry per CDR3 protein, called by TCRdb with MiXCR from the 5' RACE reads. The table has about 940,000 distinct CDR3 sequences, around 48% seen once. The TCR was taken from a man aged 30 to 39 in good health. The V and J genes are TRBV7-9 and TRBJ2-5; D unclear. The specimen sequenced was blood. Here the CDR3 reads CASSLGLLRQETQYF. The CDR3 DNA reads as TGTGCCAGCAGCTTAGGTTTACTGAGACAAGAGACCCAGTACTTC. Full variable domain (remainder filled in from reference TRBV7-9 and TRBJ2-5): DTGVSQNPRHKITKRGQNVTFRCDPISEHNRLYWYRQTLGQGPEFLTYFQNEAQLEKSRLLSDRFSAERPKGSFSTLEIQRTEQGDSAMYLCASSLGLLRQETQYFGPGTRLLVL.